Given below is one T cell receptor beta chain in context. What it recognizes is unknown. The record originates from a study of T cell responses to AZD1222 COVID-19 vaccine. Findings and limits, study-wide: Across the whole spike, CD4 TCRs peaked at regions 160-218 and 743-854. White British donors predominated, females outnumbered males, and clonal diversity was possibly underestimated. Among AZD1222 vaccinees, only 5 to 7 were seropositive at baseline.

CDR1 is LNHDA and CDR2 is SQIVND in the germline V gene (reference sequence). This CDR3 has 13 amino acids. V lost 1 base to trimming and J lost 2 bases, with 6 bases between them. Data came from immunoSEQ multiplex PCR; TCRdb stores just in-frame clones and leaves some out. The data show just under 95,000 clones, roughly 90% seen once. The sequences come from peripheral blood, collected on day 0 of AZD1222 vaccination. This chain uses TRBV19 with TRBJ2-7; D not certain. This clonotype was obtained from an adult in good health. The CDR3 is CASSIAAAYEQYF. In DNA form, the CDR3 reads TGTGCCAGTAGTATAGCGGCAGCCTACGAGCAGTACTTC.